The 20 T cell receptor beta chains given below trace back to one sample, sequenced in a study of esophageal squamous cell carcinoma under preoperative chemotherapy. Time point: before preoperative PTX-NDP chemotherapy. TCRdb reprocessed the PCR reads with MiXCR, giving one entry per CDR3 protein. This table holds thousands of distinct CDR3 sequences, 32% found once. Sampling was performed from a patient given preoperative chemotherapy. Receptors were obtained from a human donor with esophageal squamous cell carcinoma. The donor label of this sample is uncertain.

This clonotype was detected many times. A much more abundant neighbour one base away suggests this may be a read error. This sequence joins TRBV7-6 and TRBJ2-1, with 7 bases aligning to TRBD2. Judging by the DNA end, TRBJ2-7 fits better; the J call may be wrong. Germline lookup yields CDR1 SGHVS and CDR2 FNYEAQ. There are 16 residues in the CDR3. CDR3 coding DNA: TGTGCCAGCAGCTTATTGGGCGGGAGTTCCTACAATGAGCAGTACTTC. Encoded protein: CASSLLGGSSYNEQYF.

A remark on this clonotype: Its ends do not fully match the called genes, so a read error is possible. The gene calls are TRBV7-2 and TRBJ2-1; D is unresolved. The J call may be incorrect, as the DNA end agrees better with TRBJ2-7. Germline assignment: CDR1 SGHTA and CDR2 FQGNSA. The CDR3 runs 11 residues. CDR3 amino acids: CAGSPAQEQYF. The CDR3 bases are TGTGCCGGCAGCCCAGCCCAGGAGCAGTACTTC.

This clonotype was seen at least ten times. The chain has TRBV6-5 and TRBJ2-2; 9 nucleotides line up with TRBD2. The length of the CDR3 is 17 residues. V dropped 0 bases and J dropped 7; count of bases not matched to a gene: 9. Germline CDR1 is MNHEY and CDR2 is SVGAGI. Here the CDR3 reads CASSYSGSGSSGGELFF. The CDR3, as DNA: TGTGCCAGCAGTTACTCGGGTAGCGGGAGCTCGGGCGGGGAGCTGTTTTTT.

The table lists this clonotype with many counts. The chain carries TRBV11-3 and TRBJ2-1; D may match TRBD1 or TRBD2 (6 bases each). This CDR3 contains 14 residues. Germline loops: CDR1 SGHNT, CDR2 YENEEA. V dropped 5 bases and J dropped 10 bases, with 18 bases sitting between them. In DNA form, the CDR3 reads TGTGCCAGCAGCCCCCGAGGGGGGCGGGGCGAGCAGTTCTTC. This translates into CASSPRGGRGEQFF.

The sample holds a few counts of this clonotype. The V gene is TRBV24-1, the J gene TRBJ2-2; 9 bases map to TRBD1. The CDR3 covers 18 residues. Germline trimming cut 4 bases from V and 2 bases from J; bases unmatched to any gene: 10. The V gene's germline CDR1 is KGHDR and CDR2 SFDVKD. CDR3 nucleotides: TGTGCCACCAGTGACCCTCTAAACAGGGGGCTCAACACCGGGGAGCTGTTTTTT. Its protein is CATSDPLNRGLNTGELFF.

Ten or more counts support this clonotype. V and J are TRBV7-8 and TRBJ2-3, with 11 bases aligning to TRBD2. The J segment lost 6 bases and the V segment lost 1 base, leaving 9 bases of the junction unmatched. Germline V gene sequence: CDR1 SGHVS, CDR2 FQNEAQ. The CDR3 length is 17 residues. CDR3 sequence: CASSLVGTSGAGDTQYF. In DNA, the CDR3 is TGTGCCAGCAGCTTAGTAGGGACTAGCGGTGCCGGGGATACGCAGTATTTT.

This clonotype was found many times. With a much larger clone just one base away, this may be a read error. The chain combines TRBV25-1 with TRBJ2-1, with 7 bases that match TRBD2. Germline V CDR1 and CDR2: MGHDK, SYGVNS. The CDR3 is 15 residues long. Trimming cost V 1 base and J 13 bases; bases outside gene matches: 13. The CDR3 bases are TGTGCCAGCAGTGAATCTGGCGGGAGTAGAGAGACCCAGTTCTTC. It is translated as CASSESGGSRETQFF.

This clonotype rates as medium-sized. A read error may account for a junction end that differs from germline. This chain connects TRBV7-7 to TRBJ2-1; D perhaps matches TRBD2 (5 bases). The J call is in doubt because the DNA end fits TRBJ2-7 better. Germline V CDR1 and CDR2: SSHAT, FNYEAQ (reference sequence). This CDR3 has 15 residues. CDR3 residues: CASSRGSGSYNEQYF. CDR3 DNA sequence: TGTGCTAGCAGCCGAGGGAGCGGTTCCTACAATGAGCAGTACTTC.

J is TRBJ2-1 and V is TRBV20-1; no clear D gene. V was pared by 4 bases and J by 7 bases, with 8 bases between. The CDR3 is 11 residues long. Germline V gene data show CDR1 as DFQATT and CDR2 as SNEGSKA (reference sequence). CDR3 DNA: TGCAGTGCTACGGACGGGAATGAGCAGTTCTTC. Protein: CSATDGNEQFF.

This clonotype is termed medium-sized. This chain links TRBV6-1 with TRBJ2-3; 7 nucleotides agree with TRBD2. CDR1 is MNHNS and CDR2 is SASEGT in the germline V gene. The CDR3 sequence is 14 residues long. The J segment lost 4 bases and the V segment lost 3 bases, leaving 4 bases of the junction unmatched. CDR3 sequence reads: CASSERAGADTQYF. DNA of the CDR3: TGTGCCAGCAGTGAGAGGGCGGGAGCAGATACGCAGTATTTT.

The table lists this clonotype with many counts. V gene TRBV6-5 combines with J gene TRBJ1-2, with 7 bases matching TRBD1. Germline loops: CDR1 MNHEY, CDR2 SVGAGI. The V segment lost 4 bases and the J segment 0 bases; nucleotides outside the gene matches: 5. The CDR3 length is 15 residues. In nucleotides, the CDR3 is TGTGCCAGCAGTTCGACCGGGACAGCTAACTATGGCTACACCTTC. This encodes CASSSTGTANYGYTF.

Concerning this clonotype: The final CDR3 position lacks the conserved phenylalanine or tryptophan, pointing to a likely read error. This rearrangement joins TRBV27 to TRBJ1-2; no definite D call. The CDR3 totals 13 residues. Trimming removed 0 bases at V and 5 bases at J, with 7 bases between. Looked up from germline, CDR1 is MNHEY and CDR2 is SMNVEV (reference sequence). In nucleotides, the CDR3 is TGTGCCAGCAGTTTATCGCGCGTATATGGCTACACCTTG. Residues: CASSLSRVYGYTL.

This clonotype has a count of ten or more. As DNA, the CDR3 is TGTGCCAGCAGCCTCCGAACTAGCGGGAGAATCAGTGAGCAGTACTTC. Translation gives CASSLRTSGRISEQYF. The rearrangement links TRBV7-2 to TRBJ2-1; TRBD2 aligns across 11 bases. The J call may be faulty, since TRBJ2-7 better matches the DNA end. This CDR3 comprises 16 residues. Germline V gives CDR1 SGHTA, CDR2 FQGNSA.

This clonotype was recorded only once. The chain's CDR3 is CASSQRSGGGYEQYF. The CDR3, as DNA: TGTGCCAGCAGTCAAAGGAGCGGGGGGGGCTACGAGCAGTACTTC. The chain employs TRBV27 and TRBJ2-1; 10 nucleotides match TRBD2. The J call may be wrong; the DNA end is better matched by TRBJ2-7. CDR1 is MNHEY and CDR2 is SMNVEV in the germline V gene (reference sequence). The CDR3 covers 15 residues.

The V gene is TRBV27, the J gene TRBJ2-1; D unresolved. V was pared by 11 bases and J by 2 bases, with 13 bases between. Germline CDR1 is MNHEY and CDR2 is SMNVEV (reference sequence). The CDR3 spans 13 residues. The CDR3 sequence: CASQQAPYNEQFF. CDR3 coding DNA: TGTGCCTCCCAGCAGGCCCCCTACAATGAGCAGTTCTTC.

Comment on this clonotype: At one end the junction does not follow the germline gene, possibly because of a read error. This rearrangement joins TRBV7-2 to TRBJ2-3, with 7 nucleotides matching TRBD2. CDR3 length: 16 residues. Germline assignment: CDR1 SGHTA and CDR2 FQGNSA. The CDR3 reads CGSSLGPSGGTDTQCF. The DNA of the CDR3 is TGTGGCAGCAGCTTAGGACCTAGCGGAGGCACAGATACGCAGTGTTTT. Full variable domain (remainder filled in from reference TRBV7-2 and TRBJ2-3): GAGVSQSPSNKVTEKGKDVELRCDPISGHTALYWYRQSLGQGLEFLIYFQGNSAPDKSGLPSDRFSAERTGGSVSTLTIQRTQQEDSAVYLCGSSLGPSGGTDTQCFGPGTRLTVL.

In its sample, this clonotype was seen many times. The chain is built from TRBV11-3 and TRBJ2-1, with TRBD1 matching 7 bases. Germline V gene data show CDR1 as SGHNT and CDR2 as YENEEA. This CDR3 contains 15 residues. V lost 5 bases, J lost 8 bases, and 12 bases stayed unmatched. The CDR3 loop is CASSLTTGVGYEQFF. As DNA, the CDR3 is TGTGCCAGCAGCCTAACTACAGGGGTCGGGTATGAGCAGTTCTTC.

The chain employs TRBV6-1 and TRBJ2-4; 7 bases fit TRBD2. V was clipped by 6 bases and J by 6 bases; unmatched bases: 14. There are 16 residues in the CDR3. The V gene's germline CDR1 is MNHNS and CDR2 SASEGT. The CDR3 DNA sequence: TGTGCCAGCAGCGGCGTGAGGGAGGGTTCGAGAAACATTCAGTACTTC. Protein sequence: CASSGVREGSRNIQYF.

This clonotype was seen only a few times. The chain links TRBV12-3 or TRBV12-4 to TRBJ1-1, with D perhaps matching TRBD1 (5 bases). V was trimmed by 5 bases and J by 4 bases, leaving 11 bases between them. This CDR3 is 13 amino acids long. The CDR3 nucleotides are TGTGCCAGCAGTATCCAGGGAATCACTGAAGCTTTCTTT. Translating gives CASSIQGITEAFF.

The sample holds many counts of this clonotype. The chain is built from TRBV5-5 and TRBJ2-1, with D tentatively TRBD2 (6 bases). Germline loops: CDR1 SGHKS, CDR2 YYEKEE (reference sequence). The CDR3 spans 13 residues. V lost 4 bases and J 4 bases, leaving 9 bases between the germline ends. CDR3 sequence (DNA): TGTGCCAGCAGCCGGGACTTTTACAATGAGCAGTTCTTC. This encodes CASSRDFYNEQFF. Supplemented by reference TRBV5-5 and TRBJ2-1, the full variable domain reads DAGVTQSPTHLIKTRGQQVTLRCSPISGHKSVSWYQQVLGQGPQFIFQYYEKEERGRGNFPDRFSARQFPNYSSELNVNALLLGDSALYLCASSRDFYNEQFFGPGTRLTVL.